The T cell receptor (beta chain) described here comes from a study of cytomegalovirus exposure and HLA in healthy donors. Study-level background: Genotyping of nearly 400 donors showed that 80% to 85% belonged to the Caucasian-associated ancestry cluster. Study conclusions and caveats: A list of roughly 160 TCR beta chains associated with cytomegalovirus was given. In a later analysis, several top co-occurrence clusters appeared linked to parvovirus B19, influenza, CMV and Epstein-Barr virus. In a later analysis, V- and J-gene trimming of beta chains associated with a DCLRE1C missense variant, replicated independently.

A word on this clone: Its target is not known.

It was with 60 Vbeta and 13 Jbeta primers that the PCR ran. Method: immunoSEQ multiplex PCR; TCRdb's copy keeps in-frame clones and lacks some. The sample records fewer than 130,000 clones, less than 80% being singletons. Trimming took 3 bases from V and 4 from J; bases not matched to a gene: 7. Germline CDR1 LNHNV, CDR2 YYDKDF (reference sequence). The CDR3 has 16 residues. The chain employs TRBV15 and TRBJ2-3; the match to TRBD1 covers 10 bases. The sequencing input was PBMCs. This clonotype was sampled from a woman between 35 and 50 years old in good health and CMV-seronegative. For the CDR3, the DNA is TGTGCCACCAGCAGTCGGGACAGGGGCGCAGCAGATACGCAGTATTTT. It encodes CATSSRDRGAADTQYF.